This T cell receptor beta chain was identified in a study of blood T cell repertoires in COVID-19. Study summary: T cells, B-cell-depleted T cells, or PBMCs provided the cDNA or gDNA that served as material.

Original processing notes: Amplifying reference gene primers gave estimates of nucleated cell counts. The table came from immunoSEQ multiplex PCR; TCRdb's copy has only in-frame clones and leaves some out. That table supplies the V and J calls and clone size; D and trimming were determined from the DNA. The data contain under 110,000 clones, around 78% of them seen just once; the ten biggest clones take up 6.2%. Seattle's cohort entered during active infection and was followed longitudinally. V was pared by 4 bases and J by 1 base, with 11 bases between. The germline CDR1 and CDR2 sequences are MNHEY and SMNVEV (reference sequence). This CDR3 spans 14 amino acids.

This TCR was sampled from a man older than 75 with COVID-19, enrolled during active disease. The genes are TRBV27 and TRBJ2-7, with a weak D call TRBD1 (7 bases). The sequenced sample was peripheral blood. The CDR3 DNA reads TGTGCCAGCAGTTGGGCAGGGGGGTCCTACGAGCAGTACTTC. This encodes CASSWAGGSYEQYF.